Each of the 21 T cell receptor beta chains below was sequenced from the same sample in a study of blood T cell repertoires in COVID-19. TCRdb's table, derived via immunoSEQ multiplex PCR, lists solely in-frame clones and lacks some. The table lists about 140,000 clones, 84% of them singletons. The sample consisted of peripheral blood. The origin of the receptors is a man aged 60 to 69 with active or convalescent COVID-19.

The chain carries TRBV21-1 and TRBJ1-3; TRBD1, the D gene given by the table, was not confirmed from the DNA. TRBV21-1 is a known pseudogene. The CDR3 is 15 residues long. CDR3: CASSNAIQAGNTIYF. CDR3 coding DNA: TGTGCCAGCAGCAATGCCATCCAGGCTGGAAACACCATATATTTT.

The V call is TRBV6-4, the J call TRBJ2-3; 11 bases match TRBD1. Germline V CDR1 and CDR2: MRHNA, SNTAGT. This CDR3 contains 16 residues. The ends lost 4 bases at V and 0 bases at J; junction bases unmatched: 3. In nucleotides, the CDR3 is TGTGCCAGCAGTGCTGGGACAGGGGGTAGCACAGATACGCAGTATTTT. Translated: CASSAGTGGSTDTQYF.

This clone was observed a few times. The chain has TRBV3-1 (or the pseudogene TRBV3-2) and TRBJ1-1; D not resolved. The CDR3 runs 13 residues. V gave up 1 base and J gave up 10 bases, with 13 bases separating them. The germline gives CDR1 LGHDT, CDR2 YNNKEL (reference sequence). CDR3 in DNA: TGTGCCAGCAGCCAAGGTTCCGGGGATGGAGCTTTCTTT. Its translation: CASSQGSGDGAFF.

CDR3 residues: CASSLAGGYGYTF. As DNA, the CDR3 is TGCGCCAGCAGCTTGGCGGGGGGCTATGGCTACACCTTC. V usage is TRBV5-1 and J usage is TRBJ1-2, with D tentatively TRBD1 (5 bases). Germline V gives CDR1 SGHRS, CDR2 YFSETQ. Trimming stripped 0 bases from V and 4 bases from J, with 7 bases between. CDR3 length equals 13 residues. The complete variable domain, with remaining parts taken from reference TRBV5-1 and TRBJ1-2, reads KAGVTQTPRYLIKTRGQQVTLSCSPISGHRSVSWYQQTPGQGLQFLFEYFSETQRNKGNFPGRFSGRQFSNSRSEMNVSTLELGDSALYLCASSLAGGYGYTFGSGTRLTVV.

Here the CDR3 DNA reads TGTGCCAGCAGCTTGAGGACAGGGGGTAGTGTTAATGAAGCTTTCTTT. Translated: CASSLRTGGSVNEAFF. This chain connects TRBV5-6 to TRBJ1-1; 10 nucleotides align to TRBD1. CDR1 is SGHDT and CDR2 is YYEEEE in the germline V gene. The CDR3 spans 16 residues. Trimming at V came to 1 base and at J to 7 bases, leaving 10 bases not matched to a gene.

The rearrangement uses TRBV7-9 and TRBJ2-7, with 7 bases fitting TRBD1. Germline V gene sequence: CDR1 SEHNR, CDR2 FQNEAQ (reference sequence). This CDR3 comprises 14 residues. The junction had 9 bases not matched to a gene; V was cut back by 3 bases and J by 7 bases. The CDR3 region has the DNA TGTGCCAGCAGCTTCGGTACAGGGGACGGTGAGCAGTACGTC. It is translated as CASSFGTGDGEQYV.

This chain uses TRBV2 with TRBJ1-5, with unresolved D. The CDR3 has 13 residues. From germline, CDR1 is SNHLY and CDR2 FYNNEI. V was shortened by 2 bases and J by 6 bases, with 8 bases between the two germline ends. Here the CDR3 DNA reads TGTGCCAGCAGTGAACAGGTGAGTCAGCCCCAGCATTTT. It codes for CASSEQVSQPQHF. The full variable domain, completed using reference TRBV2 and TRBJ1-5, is EPEVTQTPSHQVTQMGQEVILRCVPISNHLYFYWYRQILGQKVEFLVSFYNNEISEKSEIFDDQFSVERPDGSNFTLKIRSTKLEDSAMYFCASSEQVSQPQHFGDGTRLSIL.

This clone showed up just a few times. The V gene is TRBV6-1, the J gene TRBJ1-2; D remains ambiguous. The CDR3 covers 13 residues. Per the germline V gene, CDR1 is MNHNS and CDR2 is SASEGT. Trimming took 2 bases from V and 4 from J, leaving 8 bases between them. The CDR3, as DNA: TGTGCCAGCAGTGAACTGGGAGCCTATGGCTACACCTTC. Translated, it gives CASSELGAYGYTF.

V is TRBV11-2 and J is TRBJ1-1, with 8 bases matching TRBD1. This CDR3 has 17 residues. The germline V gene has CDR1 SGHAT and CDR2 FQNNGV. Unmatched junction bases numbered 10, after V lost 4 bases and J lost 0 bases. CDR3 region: CASSYRTGINLNTEAFF. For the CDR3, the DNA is TGTGCCAGCAGCTACCGGACAGGGATAAACCTGAACACTGAAGCTTTCTTT.

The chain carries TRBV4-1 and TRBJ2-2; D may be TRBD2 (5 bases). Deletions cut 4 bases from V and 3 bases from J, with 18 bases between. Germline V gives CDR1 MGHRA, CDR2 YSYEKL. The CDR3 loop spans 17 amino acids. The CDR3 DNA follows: TGCGCCAGCAGCCCCGCTGAGTCGGGAAGGGACACCGGGGAGCTGTTTTTT. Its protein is CASSPAESGRDTGELFF.

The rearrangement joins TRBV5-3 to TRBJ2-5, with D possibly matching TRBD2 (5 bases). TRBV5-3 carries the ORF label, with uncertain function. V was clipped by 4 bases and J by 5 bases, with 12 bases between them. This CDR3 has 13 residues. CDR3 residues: CARSRDSKETQYF. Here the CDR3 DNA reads TGTGCCAGAAGCCGGGATAGCAAGGAGACCCAGTACTTC.

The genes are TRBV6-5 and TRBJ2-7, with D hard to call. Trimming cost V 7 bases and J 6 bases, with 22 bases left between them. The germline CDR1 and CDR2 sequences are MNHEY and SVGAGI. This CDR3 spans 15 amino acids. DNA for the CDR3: TGTGCCAGCATGTCCCGCGGAGTAGCTTCGGGCGAGCAGTACTTC. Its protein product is CASMSRGVASGEQYF.

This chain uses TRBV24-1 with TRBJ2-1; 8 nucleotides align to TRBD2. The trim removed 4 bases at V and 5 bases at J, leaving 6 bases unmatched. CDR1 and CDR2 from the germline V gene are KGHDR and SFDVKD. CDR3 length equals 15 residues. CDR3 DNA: TGTGCCACCAGTGACCCGACTAGCGCACACAATGAGCAGTTCTTC. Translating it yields CATSDPTSAHNEQFF.

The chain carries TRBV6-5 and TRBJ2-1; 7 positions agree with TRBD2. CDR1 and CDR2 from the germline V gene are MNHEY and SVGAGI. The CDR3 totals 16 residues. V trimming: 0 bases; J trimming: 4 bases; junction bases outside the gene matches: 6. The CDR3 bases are TGTGCCAGCAGTTACTCGAACCAGCGGGGATACAATGAGCAGTTCTTC. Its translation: CASSYSNQRGYNEQFF.

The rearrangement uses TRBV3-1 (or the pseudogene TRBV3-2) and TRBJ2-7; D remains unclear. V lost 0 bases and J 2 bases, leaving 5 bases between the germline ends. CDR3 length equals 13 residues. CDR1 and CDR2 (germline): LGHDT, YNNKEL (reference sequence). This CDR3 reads CASSQDRAYEQYF. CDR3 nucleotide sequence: TGTGCCAGCAGCCAAGATCGGGCCTACGAGCAGTACTTC.

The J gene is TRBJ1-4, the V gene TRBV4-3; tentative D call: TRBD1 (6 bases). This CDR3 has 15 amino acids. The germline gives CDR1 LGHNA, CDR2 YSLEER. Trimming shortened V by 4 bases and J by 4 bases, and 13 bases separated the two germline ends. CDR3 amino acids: CASSPRTELNEKLFF. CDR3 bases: TGCGCCAGCAGCCCAAGGACAGAACTTAATGAAAAACTGTTTTTT.

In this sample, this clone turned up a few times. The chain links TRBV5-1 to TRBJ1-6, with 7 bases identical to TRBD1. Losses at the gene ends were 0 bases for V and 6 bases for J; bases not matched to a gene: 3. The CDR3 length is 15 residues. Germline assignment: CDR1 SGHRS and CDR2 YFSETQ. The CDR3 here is CASSLGDRANSPLHF. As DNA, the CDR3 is TGCGCCAGCAGCTTGGGTGACAGGGCTAATTCACCCCTCCACTTT.

CDR3 amino acids: CASSELRRLNQPQHF. CDR3 DNA: TGTGCCAGCAGTGAATTAAGGAGACTCAATCAGCCCCAGCATTTT. The chain uses TRBV6-1 and TRBJ1-5; D not resolved. Germline CDR1 MNHNS, CDR2 SASEGT. Trimming pared 2 bases from V and 3 bases from J, leaving 11 bases between. This CDR3 region has 15 residues.

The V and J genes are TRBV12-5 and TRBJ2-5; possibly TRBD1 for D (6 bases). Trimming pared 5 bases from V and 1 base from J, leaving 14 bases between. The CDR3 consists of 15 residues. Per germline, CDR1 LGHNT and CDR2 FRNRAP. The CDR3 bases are TGTGCTAGTGGTCAGGGGATTCTCCCCCAAGAGACCCAGTACTTC. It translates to CASGQGILPQETQYF.

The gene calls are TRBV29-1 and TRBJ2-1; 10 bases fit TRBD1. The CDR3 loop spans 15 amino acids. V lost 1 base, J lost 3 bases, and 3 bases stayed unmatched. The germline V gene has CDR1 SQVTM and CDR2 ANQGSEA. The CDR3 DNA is TGCAGCGTTGAAGGGGACAGGGGCTACTACAATGAGCAGTTCTTC. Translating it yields CSVEGDRGYYNEQFF.

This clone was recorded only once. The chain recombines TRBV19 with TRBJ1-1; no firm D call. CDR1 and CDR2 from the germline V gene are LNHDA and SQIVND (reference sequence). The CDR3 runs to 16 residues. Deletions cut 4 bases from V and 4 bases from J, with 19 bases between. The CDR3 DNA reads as TGTGCCAGTAGTACAACCATTTCGGGTTGGGTCACTGAAGCTTTCTTT. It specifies CASSTTISGWVTEAFF.